The T cell receptor (beta chain) under discussion was sequenced for a study of T cell responses to AZD1222 COVID-19 vaccine. Some clones are missing from TCRdb's copy, which holds only in-frame ones; the method was immunoSEQ multiplex PCR. The sample has more than 80,000 clones, roughly 90% seen once. Regarding the study as a whole: The donors showed a predominance of white British ancestry and of females, with possible underestimation of clonal diversity.

The CDR3 is 16 residues long. V trimming: 1 base; J trimming: 4 bases; junction bases outside the gene matches: 4. Germline assignment: CDR1 SGHNT and CDR2 YENEEA. Points on this clone: Antigen unknown.

The input for sequencing was peripheral blood, taken on day 0 of AZD1222 vaccination. V and J are TRBV11-3 and TRBJ2-1; 10 bases agree with TRBD1. This TCR was sampled from an adult in good health. The CDR3 nucleotides read TGTGCCAGCAGCTTAGGGCCGGGACAGGGGTACAATGAGCAGTTCTTC. This sequence encodes CASSLGPGQGYNEQFF.